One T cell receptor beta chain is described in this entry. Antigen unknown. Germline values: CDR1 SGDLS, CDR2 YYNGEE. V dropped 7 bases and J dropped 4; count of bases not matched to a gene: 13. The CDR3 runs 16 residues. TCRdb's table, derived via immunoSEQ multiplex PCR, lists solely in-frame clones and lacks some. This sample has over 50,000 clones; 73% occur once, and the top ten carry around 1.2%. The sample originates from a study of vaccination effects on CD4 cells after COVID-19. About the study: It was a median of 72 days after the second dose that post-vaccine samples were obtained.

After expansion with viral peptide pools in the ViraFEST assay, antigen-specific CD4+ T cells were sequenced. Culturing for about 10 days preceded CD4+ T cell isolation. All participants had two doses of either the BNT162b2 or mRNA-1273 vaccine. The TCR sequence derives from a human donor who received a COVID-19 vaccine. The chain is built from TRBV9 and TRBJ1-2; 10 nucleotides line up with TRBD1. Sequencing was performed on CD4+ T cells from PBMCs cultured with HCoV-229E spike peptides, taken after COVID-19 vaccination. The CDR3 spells CASGRGGTGDSYGYTF. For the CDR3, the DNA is TGTGCCAGCGGGAGAGGGGGGACAGGGGACAGCTATGGCTACACCTTC.